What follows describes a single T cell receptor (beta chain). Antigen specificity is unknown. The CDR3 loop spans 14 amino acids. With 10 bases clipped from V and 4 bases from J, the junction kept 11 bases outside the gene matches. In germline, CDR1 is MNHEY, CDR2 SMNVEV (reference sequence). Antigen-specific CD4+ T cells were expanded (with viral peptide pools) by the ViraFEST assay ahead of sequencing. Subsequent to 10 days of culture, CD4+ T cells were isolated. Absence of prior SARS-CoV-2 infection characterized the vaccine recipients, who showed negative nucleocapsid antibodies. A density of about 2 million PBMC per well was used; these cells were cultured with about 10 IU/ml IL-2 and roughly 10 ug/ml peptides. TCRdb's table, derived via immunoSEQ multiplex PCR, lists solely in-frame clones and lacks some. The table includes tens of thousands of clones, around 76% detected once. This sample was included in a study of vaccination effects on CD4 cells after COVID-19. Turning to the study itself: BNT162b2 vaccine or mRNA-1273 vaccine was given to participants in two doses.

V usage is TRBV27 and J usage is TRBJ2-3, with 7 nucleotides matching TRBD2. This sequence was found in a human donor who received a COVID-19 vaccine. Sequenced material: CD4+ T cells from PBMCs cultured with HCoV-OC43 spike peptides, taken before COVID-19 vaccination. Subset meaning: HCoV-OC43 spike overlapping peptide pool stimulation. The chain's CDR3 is CATKGGGGADTQYF. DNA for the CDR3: TGTGCCACAAAGGGCGGGGGAGGGGCAGATACGCAGTATTTT.